The clone carrying this TCR beta chain was observed a few times. Antigen specificity is unknown. This specimen comes from a study of T cells in localized non-small cell lung cancer. General observations from the study: Uninvolved adjacent lung showed the highest T cell clonality, exceeding tumor. A median about 62 of the top 100 tumor clones appeared in adjacent lung.

The V end was cut by 3 bases, the J end by 5 bases, with 19 bases between. The CDR3 runs 16 residues. Germline V gene lookup returns CDR1 SGHNT and CDR2 YENEEA. Repertoires were generated with immunoSEQ multiplex PCR, while TCRdb's copy carries only in-frame clones and drops some. The table lists thousands of clones, approximately 24% of them singletons. The material sequenced was lung tumor tissue, taken before any cancer treatment. The sequence derives from a woman aged 35-75 years with stage III squamous cell lung carcinoma. V usage is TRBV11-3 and J usage is TRBJ2-5; D tentatively fits TRBD1 or TRBD2 (5 bases each). The CDR3 region has the DNA TGTGCCAGCAGCTTGGAGGTGGCGTCGGGGCGGGAGACCCAGTACTTC. It translates to CASSLEVASGRETQYF.